Each of the 16 T cell receptor beta chains below was sequenced from the same sample in a study of blood T cell repertoires in COVID-19. Produced via immunoSEQ multiplex PCR; TCRdb's table is partial and in-frame only. The table records a few hundred thousand clones, more than 70% of them present only once. What was sequenced was peripheral blood. The source of these receptors is a woman aged 50 to 60 with acute or convalescent COVID-19.

CDR3 loop: CASSDSGVYYGYTF. The CDR3 DNA sequence: TGTGCCAGCTCAGACTCAGGGGTGTACTATGGCTACACCTTC. This sequence joins TRBV18 and TRBJ1-2; maybe TRBD1 (6 bases). CDR3 length: 14 residues. V shed 5 bases and J shed 3 bases, with 13 bases lying between them. The germline CDR1 and CDR2 sequences are KGHSH and LQKENI.

J is TRBJ1-1 and V is TRBV7-9; no clear D gene. Germline CDR1 is SEHNR and CDR2 is FQNEAQ (reference sequence). Trimming left V 5 bases short and J 1 base short, with 14 bases between. This CDR3 has 15 residues. The CDR3 DNA reads as TGTGCCAGCAGCCGAATTAGCGGTGCGAACACTGAAGCTTTCTTT. It encodes CASSRISGANTEAFF.

The chain employs TRBV7-2 and TRBJ1-5, with D possibly TRBD1 on 5 matching bases. The CDR3 extends over 16 amino acids. V was clipped by 5 bases and J by 6 bases, with 20 bases between them. CDR1 is SGHTA, CDR2 FQGNSA, per germline. The CDR3 sequence: CASSARSLPGLQPQHF. The DNA of the CDR3 is TGTGCCAGCAGCGCACGCAGTTTACCAGGGCTTCAGCCCCAGCATTTT.

The chain employs TRBV7-9 and TRBJ1-1, with D unclear. This CDR3 contains 15 residues. Per germline, CDR1 SEHNR and CDR2 FQNEAQ (reference sequence). V was clipped by 5 bases and J by 3 bases, with 16 bases between them. DNA of the CDR3: TGTGCCAGCAGCCTAAGGACTCCTCCGGACACTGAAGCTTTCTTT. It codes for CASSLRTPPDTEAFF.

This clone was seen only a few times. The CDR3 coding sequence is TGCAGCGTTGAATTCCGTCTTATGAACACTGAAGCTTTCTTT. Its translation: CSVEFRLMNTEAFF. The V and J genes are TRBV29-1 and TRBJ1-1; D not resolved. V was pared by 2 bases and J by 0 bases, with 10 bases between. The length of the CDR3 is 14 residues. The V gene's germline CDR1 is SQVTM and CDR2 ANQGSEA.

The CDR3 region is CASRVAGAFEQYF. The CDR3 DNA sequence: TGTGCCAGCCGTGTAGCGGGAGCGTTCGAGCAGTACTTC. J is TRBJ2-7 and V is TRBV3-1 (or the pseudogene TRBV3-2); 9 bases are shared with TRBD2. Trimming at V came to 8 bases and at J to 6 bases, leaving 8 bases not matched to a gene. The CDR3 spans 13 residues. Germline V CDR1 and CDR2: LGHDT, YNNKEL (reference sequence).

V and J are TRBV15 and TRBJ2-2, with D tentatively TRBD1 (8 bases). The CDR3 runs 16 residues. Germline CDR1 reads LNHNV; CDR2 reads YYDKDF (reference sequence). Trimming took 2 bases from V and 6 from J, leaving 16 bases between them. The CDR3 protein is CATSRRTGRASGELFF. CDR3 nucleotides: TGTGCCACCAGCAGACGGACAGGGAGGGCCTCCGGGGAGCTGTTTTTT.

The V call is TRBV30, the J call TRBJ1-1; D remains ambiguous. CDR1 is GTSNPN, CDR2 SVGIG, per germline (reference sequence). V was cut by 3 bases and J by 1 base, with 6 bases left in between. This CDR3 is built from 12 residues. As DNA, the CDR3 is TGTGCCTGGAGCGGGAGGAACACTGAAGCTTTCTTT. It yields the protein CAWSGRNTEAFF.

This chain uses TRBV18 with TRBJ1-1; no reliable D call. Trimming took off 4 bases at V and 2 bases at J, with 14 bases between the two ends. The CDR3 length is 15 residues. Germline values: CDR1 KGHSH, CDR2 LQKENI. The CDR3 spells CASSLPRQANTEAFF. The CDR3, as DNA: TGTGCCAGCTCACTACCCAGGCAGGCAAACACTGAAGCTTTCTTT. Complete variable domain (other parts from reference TRBV18 and TRBJ1-1): NAGVMQNPRHLVRRRGQEARLRCSPMKGHSHVYWYRQLPEEGLKFMVYLQKENIIDESGMPKERFSAEFPKEGPSILRIQQVVRGDSAAYFCASSLPRQANTEAFFGQGTRLTVV.

The J gene is TRBJ2-3, the V gene TRBV27, with D perhaps matching TRBD1 (6 bases). V was clipped by 5 bases and J by 1 base, with 10 bases between them. Germline V gives CDR1 MNHEY, CDR2 SMNVEV (reference sequence). This CDR3 is 14 amino acids long. In DNA form, the CDR3 reads TGTGCCAGCAGTGACAGGTCTGGCACAGATACGCAGTATTTT. Translating it yields CASSDRSGTDTQYF.

V and J are TRBV27 and TRBJ2-3, with TRBD2 as a possible D gene (5 bases). The CDR3 sequence is 16 residues long. V dropped 4 bases and J dropped 0 bases, with 14 bases sitting between them. Per the germline V gene, CDR1 is MNHEY and CDR2 is SMNVEV (reference sequence). CDR3 amino acids: CASSSRLPKSTDTQYF. DNA of the CDR3: TGTGCCAGCAGTTCCAGACTACCAAAGAGCACAGATACGCAGTATTTT.

The chain is built from TRBV24-1 and TRBJ2-7; 8 bases map to TRBD1. CDR1 is KGHDR and CDR2 is SFDVKD in the germline V gene. J gave up 2 bases and V 4 bases, and 6 bases lay outside the gene matches. The CDR3 has 15 residues. CDR3 coding DNA: TGTGCCACCAGTGACACTAAACAGGGGGCCTACGAGCAGTACTTC. Protein sequence: CATSDTKQGAYEQYF.

The V and J genes are TRBV7-9 and TRBJ1-1; no firm D call. Germline-derived CDR1 and CDR2 are SEHNR and FQNEAQ (reference sequence). This CDR3 comprises 14 residues. Trimming pared 1 base from V and 5 bases from J, leaving 11 bases between. The CDR3 protein is CASSLGFGSTEAFF. In nucleotides, the CDR3 is TGTGCCAGCAGCTTAGGGTTTGGGAGTACTGAAGCTTTCTTT.

The chain has TRBV18 and TRBJ1-5; no firm D call. V was clipped by 2 bases and J by 0 bases, with 32 bases between them. CDR1 is KGHSH, CDR2 LQKENI, per germline. This CDR3 region has 23 residues. CDR3 bases: TGTGCCAGCTCACCAGTCGGGCTCGGGGTTAGAGGCCCTTACTACAATAGCAATCAGCCCCAGCATTTT. Translation gives CASSPVGLGVRGPYYNSNQPQHF.

The chain uses TRBV11-3 and TRBJ2-1; the D gene is possibly TRBD2 (5 bases). CDR1 is SGHNT and CDR2 is YENEEA in the germline V gene. This CDR3 has 15 residues. V was cut by 1 base and J by 0 bases, with 7 bases left in between. This chain's CDR3 is CASSLGRASYNEQFF. In DNA form, the CDR3 reads TGTGCCAGCAGCTTAGGGCGGGCCTCCTACAATGAGCAGTTCTTC.

The chain uses TRBV27 and TRBJ2-1; D is ambiguous. Per germline, CDR1 MNHEY and CDR2 SMNVEV (reference sequence). The CDR3 runs to 12 residues. The V gene lost 0 bases and the J gene lost 10 bases, with 7 bases spanning the gap. The CDR3 DNA is TGTGCCAGCAGTTTATCTGGCGGCGAGCAGTTCTTC. It codes for CASSLSGGEQFF.